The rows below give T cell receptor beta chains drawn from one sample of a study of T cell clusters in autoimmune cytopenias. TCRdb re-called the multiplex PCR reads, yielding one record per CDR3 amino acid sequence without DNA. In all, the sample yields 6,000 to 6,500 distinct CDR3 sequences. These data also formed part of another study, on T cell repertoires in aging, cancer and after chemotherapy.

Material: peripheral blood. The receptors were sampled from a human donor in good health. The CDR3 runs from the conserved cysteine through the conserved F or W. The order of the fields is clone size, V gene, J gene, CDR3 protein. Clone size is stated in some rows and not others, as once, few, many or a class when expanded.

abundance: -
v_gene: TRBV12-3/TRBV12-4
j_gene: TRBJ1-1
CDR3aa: CASSLSSTGTNTEAFF

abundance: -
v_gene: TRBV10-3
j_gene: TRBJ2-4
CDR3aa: CAISDSSGDENIQYF

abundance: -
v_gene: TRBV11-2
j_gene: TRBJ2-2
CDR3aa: CASSLDKQTGELFF

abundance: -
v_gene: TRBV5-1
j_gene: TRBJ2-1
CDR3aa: CASSVRDRRKGNEQFF

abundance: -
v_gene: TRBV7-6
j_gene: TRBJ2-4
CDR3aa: CASSPTPTGRDIQYF

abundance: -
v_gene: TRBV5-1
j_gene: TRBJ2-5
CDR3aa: CASSRTSGKETQYF

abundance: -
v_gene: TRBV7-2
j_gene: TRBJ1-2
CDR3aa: CASSLLPHGYTF

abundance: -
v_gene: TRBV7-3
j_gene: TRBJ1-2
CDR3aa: CASSLTGNNYGYTF

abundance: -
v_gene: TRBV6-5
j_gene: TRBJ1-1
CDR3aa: CASSYKENTEAFF

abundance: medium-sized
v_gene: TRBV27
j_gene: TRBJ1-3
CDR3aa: CASSPVKGRMNTIYF

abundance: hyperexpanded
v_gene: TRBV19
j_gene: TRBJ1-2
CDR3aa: CASSIDSGTGSDYGYTF

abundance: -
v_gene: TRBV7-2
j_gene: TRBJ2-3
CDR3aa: CASSILSTDTQYF

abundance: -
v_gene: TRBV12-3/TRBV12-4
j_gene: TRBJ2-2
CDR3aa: CASSLGRAGITGELFF

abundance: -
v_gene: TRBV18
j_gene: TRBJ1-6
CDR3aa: CASSDSDDSPLHF

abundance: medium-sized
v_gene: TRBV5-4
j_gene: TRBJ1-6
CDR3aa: CASSFPGSPLHF

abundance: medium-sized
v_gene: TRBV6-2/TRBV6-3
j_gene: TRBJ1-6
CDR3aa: CASTLRGVWNSPLHF

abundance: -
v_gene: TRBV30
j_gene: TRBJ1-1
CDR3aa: CAWSVVPGMNTEAFF

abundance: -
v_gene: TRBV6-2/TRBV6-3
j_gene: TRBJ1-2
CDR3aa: CASSAGTGGDNGYTF

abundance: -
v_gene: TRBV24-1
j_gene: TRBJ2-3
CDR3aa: CATRDRGNTDTQYF

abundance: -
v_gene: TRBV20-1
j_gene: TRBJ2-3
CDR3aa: CSPGTSGAFTDTQYF

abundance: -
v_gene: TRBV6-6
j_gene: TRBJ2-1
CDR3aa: CASSYRGRIYNEQFF

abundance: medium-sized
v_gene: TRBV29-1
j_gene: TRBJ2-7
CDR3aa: CSVEDRDRGLHEQYF

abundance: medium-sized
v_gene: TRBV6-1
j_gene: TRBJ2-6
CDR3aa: CASSPEGATDSGANVLTF

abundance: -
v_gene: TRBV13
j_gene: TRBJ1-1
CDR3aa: CASSSGTGGLTEAFF

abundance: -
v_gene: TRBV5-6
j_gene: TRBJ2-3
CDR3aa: CASSIRDRVTDTQYF

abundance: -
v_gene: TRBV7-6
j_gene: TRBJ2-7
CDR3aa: CASSSWGGHNSYEQYF

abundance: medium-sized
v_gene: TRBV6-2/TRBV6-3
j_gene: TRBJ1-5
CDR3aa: CATSDSNQPQHF

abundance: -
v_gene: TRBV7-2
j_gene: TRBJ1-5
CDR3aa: CASSLRQGSDQPQHF

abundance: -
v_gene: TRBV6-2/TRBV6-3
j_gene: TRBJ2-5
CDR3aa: CASSFPGLAGNQETQYF

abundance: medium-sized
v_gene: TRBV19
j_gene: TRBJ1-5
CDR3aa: CASSGYAQGGNQPQHF

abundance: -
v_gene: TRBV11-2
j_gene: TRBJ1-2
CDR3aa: CASSLGNRANYGYTF

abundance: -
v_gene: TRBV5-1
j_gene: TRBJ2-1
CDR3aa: CASSERQPDNEQFF

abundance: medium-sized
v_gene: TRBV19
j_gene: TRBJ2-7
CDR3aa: CASSIPGNYEQYF

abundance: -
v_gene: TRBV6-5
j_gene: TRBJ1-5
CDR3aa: CASSYSRHRGSNQPQHF

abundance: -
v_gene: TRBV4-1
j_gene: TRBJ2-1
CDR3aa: CASSQVGRGSYNEQFF

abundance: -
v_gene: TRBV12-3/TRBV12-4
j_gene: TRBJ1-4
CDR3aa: CASSSRQIATNEKLFF

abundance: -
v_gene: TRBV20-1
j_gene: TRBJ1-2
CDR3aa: CSTSDDTGMKDGYTF

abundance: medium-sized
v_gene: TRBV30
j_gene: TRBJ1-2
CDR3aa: CAWRGQAYGYTF

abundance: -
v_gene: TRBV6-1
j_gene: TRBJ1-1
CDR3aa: CASRLDRATEAFF

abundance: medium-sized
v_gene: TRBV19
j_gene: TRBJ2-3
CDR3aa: CASSIGTGADTQYF

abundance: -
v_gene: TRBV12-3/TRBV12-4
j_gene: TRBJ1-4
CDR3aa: CASSYRGRNEKLFF

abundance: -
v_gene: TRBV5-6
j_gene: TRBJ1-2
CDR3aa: CASSQVGGDYGYTF

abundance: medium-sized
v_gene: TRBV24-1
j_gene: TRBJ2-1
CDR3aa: CATSEGQSSYNEQFF

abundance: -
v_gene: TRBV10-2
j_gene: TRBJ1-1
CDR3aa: CASSSPFDRVTEAFF

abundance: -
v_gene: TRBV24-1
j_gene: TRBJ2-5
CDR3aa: CAILGVGTPPETQYF

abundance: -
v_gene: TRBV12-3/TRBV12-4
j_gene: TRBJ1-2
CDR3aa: CASSLTGGIYGYTF

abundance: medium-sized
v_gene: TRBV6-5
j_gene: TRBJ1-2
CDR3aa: CASKDFNYGYTF

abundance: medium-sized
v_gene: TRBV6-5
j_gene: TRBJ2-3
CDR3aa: CASSYTAGEEADTQYF

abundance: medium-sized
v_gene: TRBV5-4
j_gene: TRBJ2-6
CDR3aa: CASSFGTGANVLTF